This T cell receptor (beta chain) was sequenced for a study of T cells after somatic rescue of genetic block. Generated by immunoSEQ multiplex PCR, the TCRdb table keeps only in-frame clones and is missing some. The sample lists more than 70,000 clones; 90% were seen once. The source material was peripheral blood mononuclear cells (PBMCs). This sequence originates from a woman younger than 35.

The CDR3 DNA is TGTGCCAGCACTGGAGGACAGGGCAGGGAACAGCCCCAGCATTTT. Its translation is CASTGGQGREQPQHF. The chain uses TRBV2 and TRBJ1-5; TRBD1 matches at 8 bases. This CDR3 contains 15 residues. Unmatched junction bases numbered 12, after V lost 7 bases and J lost 7 bases. Germline lookup yields CDR1 SNHLY and CDR2 FYNNEI.